This entry lists 2 T cell receptor beta chains sequenced from one sample in a study of T cell repertoires and Cas9 in healthy adults. Using immunoSEQ multiplex PCR, the repertoire was profiled, and TCRdb retains in-frame clones only, with some absent. The table includes 11,000 to 15,000 clones, roughly nine tenths detected once. The sequencing input was Tregs (CD4+, CD25+, CD127-, CD137-, CD154-) from PBMCs; culture status not recorded. All receptors come from a human donor in good health.

The genes are TRBV28 and TRBJ2-2, with D unresolved. The CDR3 runs to 13 residues. Germline lookup yields CDR1 MDHEN and CDR2 SYDVKM. The ends were cut back, 2 bases at V and 3 bases at J, with 4 bases in the middle. The CDR3 protein is CASSLRDTGELFF. The DNA of the CDR3 is TGTGCCAGCAGTTTAAGGGACACCGGGGAGCTGTTTTTT.

This chain connects TRBV6-1 to TRBJ1-1; D perhaps matches TRBD1 (5 bases). Deletions cut 0 bases from V and 4 bases from J, with 9 bases between. Germline CDR1 MNHNS, CDR2 SASEGT. The CDR3 has 14 amino acids. The CDR3 bases are TGTGCCAGCAGTGAAGCGCGGGGACCCACTGAAGCTTTCTTT. It encodes CASSEARGPTEAFF.